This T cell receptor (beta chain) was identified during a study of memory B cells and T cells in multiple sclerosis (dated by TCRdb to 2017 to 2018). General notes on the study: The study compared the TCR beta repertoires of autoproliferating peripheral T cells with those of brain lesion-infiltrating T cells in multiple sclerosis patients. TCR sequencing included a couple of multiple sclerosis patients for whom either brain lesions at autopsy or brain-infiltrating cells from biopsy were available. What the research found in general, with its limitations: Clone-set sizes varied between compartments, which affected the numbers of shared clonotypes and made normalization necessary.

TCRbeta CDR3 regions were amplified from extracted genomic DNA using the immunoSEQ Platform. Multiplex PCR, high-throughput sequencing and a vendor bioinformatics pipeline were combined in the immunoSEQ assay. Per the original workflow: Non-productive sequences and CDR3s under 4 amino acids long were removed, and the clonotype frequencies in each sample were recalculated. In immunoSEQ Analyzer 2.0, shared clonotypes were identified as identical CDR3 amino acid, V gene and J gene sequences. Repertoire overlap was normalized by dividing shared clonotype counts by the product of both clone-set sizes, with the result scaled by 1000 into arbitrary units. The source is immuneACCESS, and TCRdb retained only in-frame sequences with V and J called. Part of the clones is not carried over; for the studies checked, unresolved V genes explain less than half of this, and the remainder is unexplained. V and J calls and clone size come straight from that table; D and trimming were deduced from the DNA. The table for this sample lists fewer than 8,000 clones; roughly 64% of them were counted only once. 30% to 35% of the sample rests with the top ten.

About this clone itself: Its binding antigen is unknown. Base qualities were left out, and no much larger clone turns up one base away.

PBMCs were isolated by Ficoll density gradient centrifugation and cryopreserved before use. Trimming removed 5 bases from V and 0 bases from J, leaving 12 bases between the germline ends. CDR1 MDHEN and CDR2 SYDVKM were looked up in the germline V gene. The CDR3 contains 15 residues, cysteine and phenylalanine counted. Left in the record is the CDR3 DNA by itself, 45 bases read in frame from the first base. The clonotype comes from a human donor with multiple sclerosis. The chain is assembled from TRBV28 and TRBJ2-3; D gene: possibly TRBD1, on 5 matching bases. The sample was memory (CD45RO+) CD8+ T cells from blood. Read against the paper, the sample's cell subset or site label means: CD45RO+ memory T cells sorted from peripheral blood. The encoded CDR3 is CASSLQVSSTDTQYF. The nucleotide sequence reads TGTGCCAGCAGTCTACAGGTGTCTAGCACAGATACGCAGTATTTT. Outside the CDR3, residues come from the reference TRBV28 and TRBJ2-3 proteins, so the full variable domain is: DVKVTQSSRYLVKRTGEKVFLECVQDMDHENMFWYRQDPGLGLRLIYFSYDVKMKEKGDIPEGYSVSREKKERFSLILESASTNQTSMYLCASSLQVSSTDTQYFGPGTRLTVL.